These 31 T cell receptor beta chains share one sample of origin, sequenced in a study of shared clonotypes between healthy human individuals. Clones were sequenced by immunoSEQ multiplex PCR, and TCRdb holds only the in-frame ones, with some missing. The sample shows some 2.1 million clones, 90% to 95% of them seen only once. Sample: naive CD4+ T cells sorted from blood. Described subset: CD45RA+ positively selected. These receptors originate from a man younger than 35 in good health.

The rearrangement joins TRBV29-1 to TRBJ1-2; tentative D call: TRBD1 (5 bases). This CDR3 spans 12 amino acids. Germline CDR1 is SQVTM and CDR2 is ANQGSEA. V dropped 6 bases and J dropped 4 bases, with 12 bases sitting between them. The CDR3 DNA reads TGCAGCGTCAACGGCAGGGTCTATGGCTACACCTTC. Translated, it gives CSVNGRVYGYTF. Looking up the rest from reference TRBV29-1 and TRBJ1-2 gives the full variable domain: SAVISQKPSRDICQRGTSLTIQCQVDSQVTMMFWYRQQPGQSLTLIATANQGSEATYESGFVIDKFPISRPNLTFSTLTVSNMSPEDSSIYLCSVNGRVYGYTFGSGTRLTVV.

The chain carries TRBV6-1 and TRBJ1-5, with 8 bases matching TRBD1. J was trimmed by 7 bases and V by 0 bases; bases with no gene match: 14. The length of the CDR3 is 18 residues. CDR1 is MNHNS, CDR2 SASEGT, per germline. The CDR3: CASSEALSRTGHRQPQHF. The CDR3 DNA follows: TGTGCCAGCAGTGAAGCGCTATCTCGGACAGGGCACCGCCAGCCCCAGCATTTT.

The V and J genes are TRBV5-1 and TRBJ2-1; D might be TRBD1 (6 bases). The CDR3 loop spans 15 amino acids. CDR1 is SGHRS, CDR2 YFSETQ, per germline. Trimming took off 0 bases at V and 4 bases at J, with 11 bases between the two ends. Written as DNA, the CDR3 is TGCGCCAGCAGCTTGGAACAACAGGGTTACAATGAGCAGTTCTTC. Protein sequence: CASSLEQQGYNEQFF.

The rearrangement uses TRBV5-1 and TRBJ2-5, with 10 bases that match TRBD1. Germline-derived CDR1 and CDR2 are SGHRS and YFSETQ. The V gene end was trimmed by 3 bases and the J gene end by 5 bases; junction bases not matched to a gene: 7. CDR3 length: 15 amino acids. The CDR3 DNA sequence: TGCGCCAGCAGCTCGACCGGGACAGGGGATGAGACCCAGTACTTC. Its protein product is CASSSTGTGDETQYF.

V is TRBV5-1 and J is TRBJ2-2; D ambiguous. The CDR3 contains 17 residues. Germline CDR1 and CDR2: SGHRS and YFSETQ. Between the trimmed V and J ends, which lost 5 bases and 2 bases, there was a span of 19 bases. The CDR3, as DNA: TGCGCCAGCAGTAAGGCTAGTAGACAACCTAACACCGGGGAGCTGTTTTTT. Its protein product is CASSKASRQPNTGELFF. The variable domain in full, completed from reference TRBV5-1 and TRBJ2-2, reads KAGVTQTPRYLIKTRGQQVTLSCSPISGHRSVSWYQQTPGQGLQFLFEYFSETQRNKGNFPGRFSGRQFSNSRSEMNVSTLELGDSALYLCASSKASRQPNTGELFFGEGSRLTVL.

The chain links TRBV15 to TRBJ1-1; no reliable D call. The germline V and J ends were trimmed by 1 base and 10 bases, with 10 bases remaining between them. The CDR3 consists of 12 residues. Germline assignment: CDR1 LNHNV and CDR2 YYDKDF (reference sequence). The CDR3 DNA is TGTGCCACCAGCAGAGCCGACGGGGTAGCTTTCTTT. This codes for CATSRADGVAFF.

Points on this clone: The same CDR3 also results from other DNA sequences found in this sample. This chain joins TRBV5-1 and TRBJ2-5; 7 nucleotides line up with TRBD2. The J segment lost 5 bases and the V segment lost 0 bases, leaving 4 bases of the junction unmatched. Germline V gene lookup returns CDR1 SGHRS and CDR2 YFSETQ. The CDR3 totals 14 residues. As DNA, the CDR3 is TGCGCCAGCAGCTTGGGCAGGGAGGGGGAGACCCAGTACTTC. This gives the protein CASSLGREGETQYF.

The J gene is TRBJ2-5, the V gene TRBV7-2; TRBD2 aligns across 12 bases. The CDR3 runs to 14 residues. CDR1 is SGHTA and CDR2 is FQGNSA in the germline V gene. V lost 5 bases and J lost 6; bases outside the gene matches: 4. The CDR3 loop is CASSPTSGSQTQYF. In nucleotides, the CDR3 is TGTGCCAGCAGCCCGACTAGCGGGAGCCAGACCCAGTACTTC.

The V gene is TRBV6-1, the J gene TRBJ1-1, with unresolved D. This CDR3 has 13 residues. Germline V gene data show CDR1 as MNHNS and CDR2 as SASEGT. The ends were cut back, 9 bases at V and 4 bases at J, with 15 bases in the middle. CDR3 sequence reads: CASGVAVSTEAFF. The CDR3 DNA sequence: TGTGCCAGTGGGGTTGCGGTCAGCACTGAAGCTTTCTTT.

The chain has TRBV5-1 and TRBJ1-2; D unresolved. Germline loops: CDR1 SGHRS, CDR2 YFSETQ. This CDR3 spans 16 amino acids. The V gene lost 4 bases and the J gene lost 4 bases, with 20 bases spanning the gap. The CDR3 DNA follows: TGCGCCAGCAGCCCGACCGGAGAGGGAGGGAGCTATGGCTACACCTTC. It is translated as CASSPTGEGGSYGYTF.

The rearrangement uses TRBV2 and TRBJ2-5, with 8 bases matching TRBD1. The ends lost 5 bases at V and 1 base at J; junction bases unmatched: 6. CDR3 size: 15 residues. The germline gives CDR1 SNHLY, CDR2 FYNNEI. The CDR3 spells CASSPLTGAQETQYF. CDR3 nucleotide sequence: TGTGCCAGCAGTCCACTGACAGGGGCCCAAGAGACCCAGTACTTC.

Here the CDR3 reads CASSSRTSGTYEQYF. In DNA form, the CDR3 reads TGTGCCAGCAGCTCCCGGACTAGCGGGACCTACGAGCAGTACTTC. The gene calls are TRBV14 and TRBJ2-7; 12 nucleotides agree with TRBD2. The CDR3 runs to 15 residues. Trimming at V came to 5 bases and at J to 2 bases, leaving 4 bases not matched to a gene. Per the germline V gene, CDR1 is SGHDN and CDR2 is FVKESK. The whole variable domain, filled in from reference TRBV14 and TRBJ2-7, reads EAGVTQFPSHSVIEKGQTVTLRCDPISGHDNLYWYRRVMGKEIKFLLHFVKESKQDESGMPNNRFLAERTGGTYSTLKVQPAELEDSGVYFCASSSRTSGTYEQYFGPGTRLTVT.

The CDR3 DNA is TGTGCCAGCAGCTTTCTCAGTGAAAAACTGTTTTTT. It specifies CASSFLSEKLFF. The V call is TRBV7-2, the J call TRBJ1-4; no clear D gene. V lost 3 bases, J lost 7 bases, and 6 bases lay in between. The CDR3 runs to 12 residues. From germline, CDR1 is SGHTA and CDR2 FQGNSA.

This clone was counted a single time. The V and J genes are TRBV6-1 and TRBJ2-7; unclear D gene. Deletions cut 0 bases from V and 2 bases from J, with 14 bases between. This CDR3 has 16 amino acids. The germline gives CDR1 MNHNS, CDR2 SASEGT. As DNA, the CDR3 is TGTGCCAGCAGTGAAGCCCATCGTTTACCACCCTACGAGCAGTACTTC. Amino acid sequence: CASSEAHRLPPYEQYF.

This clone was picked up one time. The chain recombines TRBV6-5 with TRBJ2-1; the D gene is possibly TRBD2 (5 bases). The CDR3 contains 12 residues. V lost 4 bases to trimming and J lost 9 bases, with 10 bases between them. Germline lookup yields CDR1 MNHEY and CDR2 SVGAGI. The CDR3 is CASSSTEGEQFF. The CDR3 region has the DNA TGTGCCAGCAGTTCGACTGAGGGTGAGCAGTTCTTC.

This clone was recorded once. CDR3 DNA sequence: TGTGCCAGCAGTGATACCCGCACTGAAGCTTTCTTT. Encoded protein: CASSDTRTEAFF. The chain employs TRBV2 and TRBJ1-1; D not certain. Trimming took 3 bases from V and 4 from J, leaving 6 bases between them. The CDR3 is 12 residues long. Germline V gene lookup returns CDR1 SNHLY and CDR2 FYNNEI. Combining the CDR3 with reference TRBV2 and TRBJ1-1 gives the whole variable domain EPEVTQTPSHQVTQMGQEVILRCVPISNHLYFYWYRQILGQKVEFLVSFYNNEISEKSEIFDDQFSVERPDGSNFTLKIRSTKLEDSAMYFCASSDTRTEAFFGQGTRLTVV.

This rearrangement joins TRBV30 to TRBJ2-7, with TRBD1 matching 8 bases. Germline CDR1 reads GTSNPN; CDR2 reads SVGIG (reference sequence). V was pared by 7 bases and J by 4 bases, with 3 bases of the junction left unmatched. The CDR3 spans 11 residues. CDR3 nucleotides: TGTGCCTCCAACAGGGGGTACGAGCAGTACTTC. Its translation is CASNRGYEQYF.

CDR3 sequence (DNA): TGTGCCAGCAGCTTATCGGGGGGGCCCGGAGATACGCAGTATTTT. Translating it yields CASSLSGGPGDTQYF. The chain combines TRBV11-2 with TRBJ2-3; 8 nucleotides agree with TRBD2. CDR3 length equals 15 residues. CDR1 SGHAT and CDR2 FQNNGV come from the germline V gene. With V trimmed by 2 bases and J by 5 bases, 6 bases remained unmatched. Combining the CDR3 with reference TRBV11-2 and TRBJ2-3 gives the whole variable domain EAGVAQSPRYKIIEKRQSVAFWCNPISGHATLYWYQQILGQGPKLLIQFQNNGVVDDSQLPKDRFSAERLKGVDSTLKIQPAKLEDSAVYLCASSLSGGPGDTQYFGPGTRLTVL.

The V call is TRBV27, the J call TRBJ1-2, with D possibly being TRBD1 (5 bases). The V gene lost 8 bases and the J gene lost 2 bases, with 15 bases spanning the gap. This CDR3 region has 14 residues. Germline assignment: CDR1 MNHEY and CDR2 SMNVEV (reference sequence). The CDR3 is CASGWQGRNYGYTF. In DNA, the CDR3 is TGTGCCAGCGGGTGGCAGGGTAGGAACTATGGCTACACCTTC.

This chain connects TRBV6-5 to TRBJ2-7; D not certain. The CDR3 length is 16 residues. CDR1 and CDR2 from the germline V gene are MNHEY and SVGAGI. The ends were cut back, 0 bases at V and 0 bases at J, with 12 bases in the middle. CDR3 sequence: CASSYSRSGGSYEQYF. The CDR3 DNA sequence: TGTGCCAGCAGTTACTCGAGGTCGGGCGGCTCCTACGAGCAGTACTTC.

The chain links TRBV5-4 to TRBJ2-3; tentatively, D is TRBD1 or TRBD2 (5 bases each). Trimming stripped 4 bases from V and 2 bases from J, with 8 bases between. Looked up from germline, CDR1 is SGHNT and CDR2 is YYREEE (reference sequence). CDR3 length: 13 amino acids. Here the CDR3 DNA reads TGTGCCAGCAGCAGGGACCACACAGATACGCAGTATTTT. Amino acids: CASSRDHTDTQYF.

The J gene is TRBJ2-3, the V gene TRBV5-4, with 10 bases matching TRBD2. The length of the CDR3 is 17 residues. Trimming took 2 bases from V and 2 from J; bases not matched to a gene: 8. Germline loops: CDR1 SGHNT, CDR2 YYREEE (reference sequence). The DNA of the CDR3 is TGTGCCAGCAGCTTCGGCCTCCTAGCGGGAGCCACAGATACGCAGTATTTT. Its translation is CASSFGLLAGATDTQYF.

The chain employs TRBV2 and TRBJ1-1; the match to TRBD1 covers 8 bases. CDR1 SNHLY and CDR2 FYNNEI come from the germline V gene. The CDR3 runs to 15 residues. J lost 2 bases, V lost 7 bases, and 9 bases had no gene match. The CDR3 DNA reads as TGTGCCAGCAAGCAACGCCCAGGGGGCAACACTGAAGCTTTCTTT. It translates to CASKQRPGGNTEAFF.

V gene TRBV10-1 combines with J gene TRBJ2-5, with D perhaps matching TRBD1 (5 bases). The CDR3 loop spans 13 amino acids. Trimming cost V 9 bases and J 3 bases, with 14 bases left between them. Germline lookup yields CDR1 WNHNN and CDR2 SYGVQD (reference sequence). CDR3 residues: CASPGQDEETQYF. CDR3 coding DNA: TGCGCCAGTCCCGGACAAGATGAAGAGACCCAGTACTTC.

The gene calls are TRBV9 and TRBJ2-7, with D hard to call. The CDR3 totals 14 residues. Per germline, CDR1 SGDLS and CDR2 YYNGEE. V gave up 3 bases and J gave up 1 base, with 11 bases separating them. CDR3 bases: TGTGCCAGCAGCGCGGCGGATCGATCCTACGAGCAGTACTTC. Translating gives CASSAADRSYEQYF.

The CDR3 sequence is CAISQQGDGYTF. The DNA of the CDR3 is TGTGCCATCAGTCAACAGGGGGATGGCTACACCTTC. The J gene is TRBJ1-2, the V gene TRBV10-3, with 8 bases matching TRBD1. This CDR3 has 12 residues. J lost 6 bases, V lost 5 bases, and 2 bases had no gene match. Germline CDR1 ENHRY, CDR2 SYGVKD.

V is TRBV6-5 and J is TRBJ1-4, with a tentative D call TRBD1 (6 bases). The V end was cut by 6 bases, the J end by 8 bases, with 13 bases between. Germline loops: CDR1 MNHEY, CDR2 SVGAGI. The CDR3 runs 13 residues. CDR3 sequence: CASSLGGLEKLFF. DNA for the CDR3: TGTGCCAGCAGCCTAGGGGGATTAGAAAAACTGTTTTTT.

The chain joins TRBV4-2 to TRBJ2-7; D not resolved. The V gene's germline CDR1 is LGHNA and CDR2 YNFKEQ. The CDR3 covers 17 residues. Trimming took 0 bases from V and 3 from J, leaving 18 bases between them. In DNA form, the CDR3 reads TGTGCCAGCAGCCAAGATCTGAACGTTCCCGCTCTCTACGAGCAGTACTTC. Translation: CASSQDLNVPALYEQYF.

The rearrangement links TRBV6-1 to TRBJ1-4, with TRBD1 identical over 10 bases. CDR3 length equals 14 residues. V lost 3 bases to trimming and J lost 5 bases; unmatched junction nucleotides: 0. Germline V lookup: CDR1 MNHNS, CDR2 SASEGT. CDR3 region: CASSETGGNEKLFF. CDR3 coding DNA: TGTGCCAGCAGTGAGACAGGGGGCAATGAAAAACTGTTTTTT.

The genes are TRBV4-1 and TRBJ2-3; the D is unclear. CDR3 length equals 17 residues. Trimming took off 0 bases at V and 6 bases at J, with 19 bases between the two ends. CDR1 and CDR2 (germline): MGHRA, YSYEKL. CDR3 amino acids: CASSQDMLGSSRDTQYF. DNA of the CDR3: TGCGCCAGCAGCCAAGATATGCTAGGTTCATCCAGGGATACGCAGTATTTT.

CDR3 nucleotides: TGCGCCAGCAGCCGTGGGACTAGCGGGAGTGGCGAGCAGTACTTC. This encodes CASSRGTSGSGEQYF. The V gene is TRBV5-1, the J gene TRBJ2-7; 14 nucleotides align to TRBD2. The CDR3 is 15 residues long. V gave up 4 bases and J gave up 6 bases; unmatched junction bases: 6. Germline V gene sequence: CDR1 SGHRS, CDR2 YFSETQ.